Presented here are 4 T cell receptor beta chains from one specimen sequenced in a study of early stage breast cancer tumors. The protocol was immunoSEQ multiplex PCR, while the TCRdb copy is restricted to in-frame clones and leaves out a portion. The sample carries nearly 70,000 clones, 80% recorded once. Input material: blood. These receptors all come from a person aged 40 to 49 with breast cancer.

The J gene is TRBJ1-5, the V gene TRBV28; no definite D call. The germline V gene has CDR1 MDHEN and CDR2 SYDVKM. The ends were cut back, 3 bases at V and 7 bases at J, with 7 bases in the middle. CDR3 size: 12 residues. The CDR3 nucleotides are TGTGCCAGCAGTTTGATTCGGCAGCCCCAGCATTTT. Translating gives CASSLIRQPQHF.

A few counts support this clone. The chain carries TRBV27 and TRBJ2-7; D is possibly TRBD2 (5 bases). The CDR3 spans 14 residues. Germline CDR1 is MNHEY and CDR2 is SMNVEV (reference sequence). Trimming stripped 7 bases from V and 3 bases from J, with 16 bases between. The CDR3 DNA sequence: TGTGCCAGCACTCGGACTGGGAACCACTACGAGCAGTACTTC. Protein product: CASTRTGNHYEQYF.

The CDR3 region is CASSLDPGPLQNTEAFF. Written as DNA, the CDR3 is TGTGCCAGCAGCTTAGATCCAGGCCCTCTTCAGAACACTGAAGCTTTCTTT. The genes are TRBV11-3 and TRBJ1-1, with no clear D. CDR1 is SGHNT and CDR2 is YENEEA in the germline V gene. CDR3 length: 17 residues. The ends were cut back, 0 bases at V and 1 base at J, with 15 bases in the middle.

The chain couples TRBV27 to TRBJ2-7, with 7 bases identical to TRBD2. The V gene end was trimmed by 4 bases and the J gene end by 3 bases; junction bases not matched to a gene: 12. This CDR3 contains 16 residues. In germline, CDR1 is MNHEY, CDR2 SMNVEV (reference sequence). Here the CDR3 reads CASSSGTTSSGYEQYF. CDR3 sequence (DNA): TGTGCCAGCAGTTCCGGGACTACTAGCTCAGGCTACGAGCAGTACTTC.